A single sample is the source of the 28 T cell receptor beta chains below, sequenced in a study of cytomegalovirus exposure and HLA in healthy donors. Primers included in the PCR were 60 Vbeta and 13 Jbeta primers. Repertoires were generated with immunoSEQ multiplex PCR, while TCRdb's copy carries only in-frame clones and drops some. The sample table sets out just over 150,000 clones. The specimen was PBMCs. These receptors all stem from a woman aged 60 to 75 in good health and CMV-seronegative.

The CDR3 nucleotides read TGTGCCAGCAGCTTAAGCCGCCTAGCGTTAGACGAGCAGTACTTC. This encodes CASSLSRLALDEQYF. The V call is TRBV7-9, the J call TRBJ2-7; possible D gene TRBD2, 6 bases. Germline loops: CDR1 SEHNR, CDR2 FQNEAQ (reference sequence). The length of the CDR3 is 15 residues. Trimming cost V 2 bases and J 5 bases, with 16 bases left between them.

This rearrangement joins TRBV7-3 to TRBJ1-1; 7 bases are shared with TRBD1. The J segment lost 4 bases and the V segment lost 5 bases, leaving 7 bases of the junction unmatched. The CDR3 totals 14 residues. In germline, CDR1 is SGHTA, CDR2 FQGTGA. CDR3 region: CASSPGRGATEAFF. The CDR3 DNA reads TGTGCCAGCAGCCCGGGCAGGGGGGCCACTGAAGCTTTCTTT.

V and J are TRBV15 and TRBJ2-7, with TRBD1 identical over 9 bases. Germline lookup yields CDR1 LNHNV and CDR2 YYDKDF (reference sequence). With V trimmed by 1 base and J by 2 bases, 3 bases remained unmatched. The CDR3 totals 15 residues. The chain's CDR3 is CATSRAGQGAYEQYF. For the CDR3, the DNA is TGTGCCACCAGCAGAGCGGGACAGGGAGCCTACGAGCAGTACTTC.

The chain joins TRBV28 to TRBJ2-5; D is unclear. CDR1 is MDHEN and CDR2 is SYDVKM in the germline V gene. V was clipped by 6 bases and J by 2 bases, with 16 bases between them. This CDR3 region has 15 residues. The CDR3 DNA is TGTGCCAGCAGCCCACCCCCCCAGGTTCAAGAGACCCAGTACTTC. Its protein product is CASSPPPQVQETQYF.

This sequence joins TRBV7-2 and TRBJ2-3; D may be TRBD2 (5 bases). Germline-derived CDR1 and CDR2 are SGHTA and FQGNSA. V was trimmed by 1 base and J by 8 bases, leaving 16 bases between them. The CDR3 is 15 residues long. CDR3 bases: TGTGCCAGCAGCTTAGGAGCGGAGGCTGGTAGTACGCAGTATTTT. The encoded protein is CASSLGAEAGSTQYF.

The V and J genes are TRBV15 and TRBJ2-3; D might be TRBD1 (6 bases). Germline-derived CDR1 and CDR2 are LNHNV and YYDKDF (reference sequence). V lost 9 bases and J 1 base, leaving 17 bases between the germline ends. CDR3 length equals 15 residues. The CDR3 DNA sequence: TGTGCCACTCGCCAGGGGCGATTCGGCACAGATACGCAGTATTTT. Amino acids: CATRQGRFGTDTQYF.

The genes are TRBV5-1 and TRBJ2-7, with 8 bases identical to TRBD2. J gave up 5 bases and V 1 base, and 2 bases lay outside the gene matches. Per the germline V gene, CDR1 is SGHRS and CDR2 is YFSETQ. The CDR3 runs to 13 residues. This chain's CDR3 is CASSLPGGDEQYF. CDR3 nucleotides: TGCGCCAGCAGCTTGCCGGGGGGGGACGAGCAGTACTTC.

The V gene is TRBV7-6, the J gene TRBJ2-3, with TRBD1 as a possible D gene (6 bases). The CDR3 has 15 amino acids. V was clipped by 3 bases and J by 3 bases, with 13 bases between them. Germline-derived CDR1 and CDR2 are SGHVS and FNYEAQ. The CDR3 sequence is CASSFPGDMTDTQYF. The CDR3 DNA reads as TGTGCCAGCAGCTTTCCAGGGGATATGACAGATACGCAGTATTTT.

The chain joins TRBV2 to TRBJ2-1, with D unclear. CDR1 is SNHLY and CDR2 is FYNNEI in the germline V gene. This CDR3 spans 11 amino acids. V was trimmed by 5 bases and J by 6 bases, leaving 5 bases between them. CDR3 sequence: CASSPSNEQFF. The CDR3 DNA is TGTGCCAGCAGTCCCTCCAATGAGCAGTTCTTC.

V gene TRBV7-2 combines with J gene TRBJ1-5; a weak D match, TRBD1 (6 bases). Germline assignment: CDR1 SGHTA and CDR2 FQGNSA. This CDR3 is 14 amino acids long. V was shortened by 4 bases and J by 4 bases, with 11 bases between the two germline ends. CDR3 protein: CASSSGTPNQPQHF. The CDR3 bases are TGTGCCAGCAGCTCCGGGACACCTAATCAGCCCCAGCATTTT.

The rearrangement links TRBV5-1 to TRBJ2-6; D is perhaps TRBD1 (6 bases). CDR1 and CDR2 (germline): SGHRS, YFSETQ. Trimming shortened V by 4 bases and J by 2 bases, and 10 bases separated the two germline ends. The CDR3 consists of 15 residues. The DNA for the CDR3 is TGCGCCAGCAGCATGGGGGCGCCTGGGGCCAACGTCCTGACTTTC. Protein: CASSMGAPGANVLTF.

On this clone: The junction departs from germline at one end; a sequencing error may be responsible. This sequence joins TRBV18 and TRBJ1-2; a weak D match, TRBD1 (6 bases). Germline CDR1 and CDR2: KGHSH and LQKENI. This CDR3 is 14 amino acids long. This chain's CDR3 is CASPPGQPTRGYTF. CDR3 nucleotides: TGTGCCAGCCCACCTGGACAGCCAACTCGGGGCTACACCTTC.

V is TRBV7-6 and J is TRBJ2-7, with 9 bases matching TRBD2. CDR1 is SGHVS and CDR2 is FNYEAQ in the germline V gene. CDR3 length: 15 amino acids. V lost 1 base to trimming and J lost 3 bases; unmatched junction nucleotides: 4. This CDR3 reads CASSLGGGAVYEQYF. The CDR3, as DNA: TGTGCCAGCAGCTTAGGCGGGGGGGCTGTCTACGAGCAGTACTTC. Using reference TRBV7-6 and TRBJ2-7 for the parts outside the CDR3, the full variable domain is GAGVSQSPRYKVTKRGQDVALRCDPISGHVSLYWYRQALGQGPEFLTYFNYEAQQDKSGLPNDRFSAERPEGSISTLTIQRTEQRDSAMYRCASSLGGGAVYEQYFGPGTRLTVT.

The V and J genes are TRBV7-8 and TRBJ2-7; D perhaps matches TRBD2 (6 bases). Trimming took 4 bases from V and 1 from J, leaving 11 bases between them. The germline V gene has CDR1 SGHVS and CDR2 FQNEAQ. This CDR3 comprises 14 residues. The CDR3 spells CASSSASASYEQYF. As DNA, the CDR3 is TGTGCCAGCAGCTCGGCTAGCGCGTCCTACGAGCAGTACTTC.

CDR3: CASKLGVANYGYTF. The CDR3 bases are TGTGCCAGCAAGCTGGGAGTAGCTAACTATGGCTACACCTTC. The V and J genes are TRBV5-6 and TRBJ1-2; D uncertain. CDR3 length: 14 residues. CDR1 SGHDT and CDR2 YYEEEE come from the germline V gene. Trimming shortened V by 6 bases and J by 0 bases, and 12 bases separated the two germline ends.

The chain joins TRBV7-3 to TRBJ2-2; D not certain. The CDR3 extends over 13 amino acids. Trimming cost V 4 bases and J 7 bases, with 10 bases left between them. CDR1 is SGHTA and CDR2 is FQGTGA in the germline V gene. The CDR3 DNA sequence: TGTGCCAGCAGCTCCATAGGAGACGGGGAGCTGTTTTTT. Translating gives CASSSIGDGELFF.

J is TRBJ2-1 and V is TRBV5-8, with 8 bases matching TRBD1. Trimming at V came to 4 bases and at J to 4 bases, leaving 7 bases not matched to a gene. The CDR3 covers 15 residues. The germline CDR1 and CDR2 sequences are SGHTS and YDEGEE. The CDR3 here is CASSARGQGYNEQFF. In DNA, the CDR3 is TGTGCCAGCAGCGCCCGTGGACAGGGATACAATGAGCAGTTCTTC. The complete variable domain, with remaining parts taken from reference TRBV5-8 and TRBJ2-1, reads EAGVTQSPTHLIKTRGQQATLRCSPISGHTSVYWYQQALGLGLQFLLWYDEGEERNRGNFPPRFSGRQFPNYSSELNVNALELEDSALYLCASSARGQGYNEQFFGPGTRLTVL.

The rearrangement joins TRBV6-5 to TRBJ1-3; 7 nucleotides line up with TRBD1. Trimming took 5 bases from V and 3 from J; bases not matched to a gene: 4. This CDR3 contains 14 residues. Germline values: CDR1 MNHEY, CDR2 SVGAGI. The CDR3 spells CASSKGQLGNTIYF. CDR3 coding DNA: TGTGCCAGCAGTAAGGGACAGCTTGGAAACACCATATATTTT.

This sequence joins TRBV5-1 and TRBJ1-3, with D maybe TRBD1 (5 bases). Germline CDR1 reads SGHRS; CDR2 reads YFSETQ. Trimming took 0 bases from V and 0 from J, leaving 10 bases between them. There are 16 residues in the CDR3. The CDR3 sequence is CASSLGGAASGNTIYF. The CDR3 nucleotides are TGCGCCAGCAGCTTGGGTGGGGCAGCCTCTGGAAACACCATATATTTT.

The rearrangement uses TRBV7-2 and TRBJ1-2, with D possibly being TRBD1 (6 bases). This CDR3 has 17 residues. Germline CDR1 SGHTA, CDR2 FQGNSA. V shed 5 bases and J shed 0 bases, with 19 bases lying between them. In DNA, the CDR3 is TGTGCCAGCAGCCCGCCTCGTGTAACAGGGCCTAACTATGGCTACACCTTC. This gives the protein CASSPPRVTGPNYGYTF.

Here the CDR3 reads CASSLLGGANDEAFF. The CDR3 bases are TGTGCCAGCAGCCTCCTGGGGGGGGCGAACGACGAAGCTTTCTTT. The rearrangement joins TRBV7-9 to TRBJ1-1, with TRBD1 as a possible D gene (6 bases). The CDR3 has 15 amino acids. V was shortened by 5 bases and J by 8 bases, with 21 bases between the two germline ends. Germline V gene data show CDR1 as SEHNR and CDR2 as FQNEAQ (reference sequence). The full variable domain, completed using reference TRBV7-9 and TRBJ1-1, is DTGVSQNPRHKITKRGQNVTFRCDPISEHNRLYWYRQTLGQGPEFLTYFQNEAQLEKSRLLSDRFSAERPKGSFSTLEIQRTEQGDSAMYLCASSLLGGANDEAFFGQGTRLTVV.

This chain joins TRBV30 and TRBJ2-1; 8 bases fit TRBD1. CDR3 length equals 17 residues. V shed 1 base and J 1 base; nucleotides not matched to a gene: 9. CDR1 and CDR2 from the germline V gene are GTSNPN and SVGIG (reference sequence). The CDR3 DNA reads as TGTGCCTGGAGTGGGCAGGGGGCGGGTGGGTCCTACAATGAGCAGTTCTTC. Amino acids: CAWSGQGAGGSYNEQFF.

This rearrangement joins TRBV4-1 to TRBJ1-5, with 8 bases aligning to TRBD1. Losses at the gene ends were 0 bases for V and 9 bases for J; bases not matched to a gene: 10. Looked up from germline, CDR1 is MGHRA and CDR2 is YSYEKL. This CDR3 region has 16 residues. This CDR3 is CASSQEGTGGDPPQHF. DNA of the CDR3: TGCGCCAGCAGCCAAGAGGGGACAGGAGGGGATCCGCCCCAGCATTTT.

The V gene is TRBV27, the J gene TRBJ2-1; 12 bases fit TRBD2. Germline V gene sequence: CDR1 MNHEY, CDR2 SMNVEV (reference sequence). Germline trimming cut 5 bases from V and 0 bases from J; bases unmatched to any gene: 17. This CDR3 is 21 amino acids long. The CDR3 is CASSLLPTSGSFGNSYNEQFF. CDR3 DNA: TGTGCCAGCAGTCTTTTACCGACTAGCGGGAGTTTCGGGAACTCCTACAATGAGCAGTTCTTC.

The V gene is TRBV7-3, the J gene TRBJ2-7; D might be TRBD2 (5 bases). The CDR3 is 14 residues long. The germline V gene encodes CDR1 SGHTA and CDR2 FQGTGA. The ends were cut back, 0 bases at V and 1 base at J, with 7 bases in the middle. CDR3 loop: CASSLTAESYEQYF. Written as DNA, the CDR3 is TGTGCCAGCAGCTTAACAGCGGAGTCCTACGAGCAGTACTTC. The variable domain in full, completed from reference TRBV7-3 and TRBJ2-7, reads GAGVSQTPSNKVTEKGKYVELRCDPISGHTALYWYRQSLGQGPEFLIYFQGTGAADDSGLPNDRFFAVRPEGSVSTLKIQRTERGDSAVYLCASSLTAESYEQYFGPGTRLTVT.

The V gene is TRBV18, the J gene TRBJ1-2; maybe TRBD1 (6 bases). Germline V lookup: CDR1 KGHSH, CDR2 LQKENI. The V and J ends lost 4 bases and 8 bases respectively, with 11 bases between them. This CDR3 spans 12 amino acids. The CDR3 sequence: CASSLSQGGYTF. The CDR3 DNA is TGTGCCAGCTCACTATCACAGGGAGGCTACACCTTC.

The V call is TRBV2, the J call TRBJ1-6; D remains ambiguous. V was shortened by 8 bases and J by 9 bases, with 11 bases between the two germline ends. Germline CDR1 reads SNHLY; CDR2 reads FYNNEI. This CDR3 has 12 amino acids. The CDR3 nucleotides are TGTGCCAGCGGCCGCGGGATTTCACCCCTCCACTTT. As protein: CASGRGISPLHF.

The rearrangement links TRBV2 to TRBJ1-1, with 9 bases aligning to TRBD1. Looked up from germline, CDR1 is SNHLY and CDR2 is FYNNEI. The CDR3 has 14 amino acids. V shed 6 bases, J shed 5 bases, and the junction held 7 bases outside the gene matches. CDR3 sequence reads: CASSKGQGGTEAFF. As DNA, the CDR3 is TGTGCCAGCAGCAAGGGACAGGGAGGGACTGAAGCTTTCTTT.